The clone carrying this TCR beta chain has only a few counts. The time point denotes: persistent/refractory GD, antithyroid drugs over 5 years with positive TRAb. After RNA was extracted from PBMCs, the TCR library was made from it. In Xi'an, China, an endocrinology department was the source of patients. The CDR3 totals 12 residues. V was trimmed by 6 bases and J by 2 bases, leaving 10 bases between them. Germline lookup yields CDR1 SQVTM and CDR2 ANQGSEA. Investigators prepared the TCR beta libraries by applying iRepertoire HTBI primers and Arm-PCR of CDR3 regions. TCRdb reprocessed the multiplex PCR reads with MiXCR, giving one entry per CDR3 protein. In the table there are about 430,000 distinct CDR3 sequences, 21% of which are singletons. The sample belongs to a study of regulatory T cells in long-lasting Graves disease.

The receptor's source is a female donor with Graves disease. Sequenced material: peripheral blood mononuclear cells (PBMCs), taken when the disease was refractory, from a patient treated with antithyroid drugs. The genes are TRBV29-1 and TRBJ2-5; D is uncertain. CDR3 nucleotide sequence: TGCAGCGTAGCCCCGGTGCAAGAGACCCAGTACTTC. This translates into CSVAPVQETQYF.